These 12 T cell receptor beta chains share one sample of origin, sequenced in a study of shared clonotypes between healthy human individuals. TCRdb's copy holds only in-frame clones and misses some; the assay was immunoSEQ multiplex PCR. The sample contains 550,000 to 700,000 clones, about three quarters of which appear only once. The specimen was memory CD4+ T cells sorted from blood. Subset given: CD45RA-negative fraction. These receptors all come from a woman under 40 in good health.

This chain uses TRBV28 with TRBJ1-4; 9 bases line up with TRBD1. CDR1 and CDR2 from the germline V gene are MDHEN and SYDVKM. V gave up 7 bases and J gave up 7 bases; unmatched junction bases: 16. The CDR3 spans 17 residues. The CDR3 region is CASKTSGTGRWGEKLFF. CDR3 coding DNA: TGTGCCAGCAAAACTTCCGGGACAGGGAGATGGGGTGAAAAACTGTTTTTT.

The chain employs TRBV7-9 and TRBJ2-1, with 10 positions matching TRBD2. After removal of 11 bases from V and 3 bases from J, the junction contained 4 bases not matched to a gene. Germline CDR1 SEHNR, CDR2 FQNEAQ (reference sequence). The CDR3 loop spans 13 amino acids. CDR3 residues: CAGTSGIYNEQFF. In nucleotides, the CDR3 is TGTGCCGGAACTAGCGGGATCTACAATGAGCAGTTCTTC.

With regard to this clone: Other DNA sequences in this sample translate to the same CDR3. The rearrangement uses TRBV27 and TRBJ1-2; D may be TRBD1 (6 bases). CDR3 length: 12 residues. V lost 6 bases, J lost 8 bases, and 13 bases lay in between. Looked up from germline, CDR1 is MNHEY and CDR2 is SMNVEV (reference sequence). The CDR3 coding sequence is TGTGCCAGCAGAACGACAGGAGGGGGCTACACCTTC. Amino acid sequence: CASRTTGGGYTF.

The J gene is TRBJ2-3, the V gene TRBV5-1, with 9 bases lining up with TRBD1. Looked up from germline, CDR1 is SGHRS and CDR2 is YFSETQ. V shed 4 bases, J shed 2 bases, and the junction held 14 bases outside the gene matches. This CDR3 contains 18 residues. DNA for the CDR3: TGCGCCAGCAGCGGAGGAGGGACCGGGACAGGGTCCACAGATACGCAGTATTTT. It is translated as CASSGGGTGTGSTDTQYF.

This chain joins TRBV5-1 and TRBJ1-3; TRBD1 matches 8 bases. The CDR3 is made up of 14 amino acids. In germline, CDR1 is SGHRS, CDR2 YFSETQ. V lost 4 bases, J lost 4 bases, and 4 bases stayed unmatched. The CDR3 DNA reads TGCGCCAGCAGCGGACAGGGTTCCGGAAACACCATATATTTT. Protein sequence: CASSGQGSGNTIYF.

This clone has only a few counts. This chain links TRBV12-1 with TRBJ2-3; the table gives TRBD2 as D, unverified against the DNA. TRBV12-1 is a listed pseudogene. The CDR3 consists of 10 residues. The CDR3 protein is CASSNMTQYF. CDR3 sequence (DNA): TGTGCCAGCAGTAATATGACGCAGTATTTT.

J is TRBJ2-1 and V is TRBV11-3, with 11 bases matching TRBD2. Losses at the gene ends were 7 bases for V and 5 bases for J; bases not matched to a gene: 7. This CDR3 comprises 15 residues. Looked up from germline, CDR1 is SGHNT and CDR2 is YENEEA. The DNA of the CDR3 is TGTGCCAGCAAAAAGGGGACTAGCGGCAACAATGAGCAGTTCTTC. Translated, it gives CASKKGTSGNNEQFF.

This rearrangement joins TRBV28 to TRBJ1-2; D is unclear. The CDR3 extends over 17 amino acids. V was trimmed by 4 bases and J by 0 bases, leaving 18 bases between them. Germline V gives CDR1 MDHEN, CDR2 SYDVKM. CDR3 bases: TGTGCCAGCAGTTCGCCGTCAGACTGGAGAGCTAACTATGGCTACACCTTC. Residues: CASSSPSDWRANYGYTF.

This clone was recorded only once. The chain carries TRBV11-2 and TRBJ2-3, with D tentatively TRBD1 (6 bases). Germline loops: CDR1 SGHAT, CDR2 FQNNGV. The CDR3 covers 12 residues. V was cut by 8 bases and J by 3 bases, with 9 bases left in between. The CDR3 DNA reads as TGTGCCAGCGGCCAGGGGACAGATACGCAGTATTTT. Encoded protein: CASGQGTDTQYF.

The table lists this clone with many counts. V and J are TRBV27 and TRBJ1-2; maybe TRBD1 (5 bases). Trimming took 0 bases from V and 6 from J, leaving 17 bases between them. Germline-derived CDR1 and CDR2 are MNHEY and SMNVEV (reference sequence). The CDR3 extends over 16 amino acids. CDR3 sequence: CASSLSQAGGYHGYTF. The CDR3 nucleotides are TGTGCCAGCAGTTTATCCCAAGCGGGGGGATATCATGGCTACACCTTC.

The rearrangement uses TRBV4-2 and TRBJ2-3; D not resolved. CDR3 length equals 16 residues. Germline V lookup: CDR1 LGHNA, CDR2 YNFKEQ. V lost 0 bases and J lost 0, with 10 bases in between. As DNA, the CDR3 is TGTGCCAGCAGCCAAGAACAGAGAACTAGCACAGATACGCAGTATTTT. Its protein product is CASSQEQRTSTDTQYF.

This chain uses TRBV15 with TRBJ2-3; D call uncertain. Germline V CDR1 and CDR2: LNHNV, YYDKDF (reference sequence). The CDR3 loop spans 15 amino acids. Trimming took 3 bases from V and 3 from J, leaving 13 bases between them. CDR3 residues: CATSRSVAPTDTQYF. The CDR3 DNA is TGTGCCACCAGCAGGTCGGTAGCCCCGACAGATACGCAGTATTTT.